This TCR beta chain was obtained from a study of blood T cell repertoires in COVID-19. In the study overall: PBMCs, B-cell-depleted T cells, or T cells provided the cDNA or gDNA that made up the material.

Generated by immunoSEQ multiplex PCR, the TCRdb table keeps only in-frame clones and is missing some. This sample has under 300,000 clones; 80% to 90% occur once, and the top ten carry approximately 4%. What was sequenced was peripheral blood. The sequence was obtained from a middle-aged woman with acute or convalescent COVID-19.

For the CDR3, the DNA is TGCGCCAGCAGCCACGGACGTGGCAGGGGGCACACTGAAGCTTTCTTT. Protein product: CASSHGRGRGHTEAFF. The V gene is TRBV4-1, the J gene TRBJ1-1; 8 bases align to TRBD1. This CDR3 comprises 16 residues. V gave up 3 bases and J gave up 3 bases; unmatched junction bases: 9. The germline V gene has CDR1 MGHRA and CDR2 YSYEKL.